This TCR beta chain comes out of a study of beta chain features in type 1 diabetes. TCRB transcripts that were expressed got sequenced, as all of the isolated RNA had been reverse transcribed. Assay used: immunoSEQ multiplex PCR; TCRdb lists only in-frame clones, some missing. This table has about 360,000 clones, roughly 12% appearing once. Based on CD45RO/CCR7/CD25/CD127/CD95/CD27, CD4+ regulatory, stem cell-like memory, naive and central memory cells were sorted. Sorting produced populations that all topped 95% purity. Findings of the study overall: Within each of all four CD4+ subsets, Type 1 diabetes patients had TCRB CDR3s that were moderately but significantly shorter. Still unanswered here is whether HLA type influences TCRB rearrangement. More deletions and fewer insertions at VDJ junctions were found in patients with type 1 diabetes.

A note on this clone: Its antigen is not identified.

The origin of this receptor is a woman aged 18-29 years with type 1 diabetes. Sequenced: naive CD4+ T cells from blood.

CDR3 region: CASSSLAGGFPGANVLTF. CDR3 DNA sequence: TGTGCCAGCAGCTCCCTAGCGGGAGGCTTCCCCGGGGCCAACGTCCTGACTTTC. The chain carries TRBV7-3 and TRBJ2-6, with 11 bases identical to TRBD2. Germline CDR1 reads SGHTA; CDR2 reads FQGTGA. The CDR3 runs to 18 residues. The J segment lost 4 bases and the V segment lost 4 bases, leaving 9 bases of the junction unmatched.